This T cell receptor beta chain is drawn from a study of regulatory T cells in long-lasting Graves disease. Findings and caveats of the study: Among persistent patients, a larger number of public clonotypes were shared (around 2,700) than among newly diagnosed patients (just over 950).

Described time point: newly diagnosed GD, antithyroid drugs for less than 3 months. The authors made the TCR library using RNA they extracted from PBMCs. Combining iRepertoire HTBI primers with Arm-PCR of CDR3 regions, the authors built TCR beta libraries. TCRdb passed the multiplex PCR reads through MiXCR, listing each CDR3 protein once. The table shows hundreds of thousands of distinct CDR3 sequences, with over 15% occurring only once. The germline gives CDR1 DFQATT, CDR2 SNEGSKA (reference sequence). Trimming pared 1 base from V and 6 bases from J, leaving 13 bases between. The CDR3 loop spans 14 amino acids. This clonotype was seen at least ten times. No antigen is known for it. This sample also belongs to another study, concerning T cells in Graves' hyperthyroidism and ophthalmopathy.

Sequencing used peripheral blood mononuclear cells (PBMCs), obtained at new diagnosis, from a patient treated with antithyroid drugs. This receptor was identified in a man aged 40-55 years with Graves disease. The rearrangement joins TRBV20-1 to TRBJ2-1; tentative D call: TRBD2 (6 bases). The CDR3 here is CSARGTTVRNEQFF. The CDR3, as DNA: TGCAGTGCTAGAGGGACTACCGTCCGCAATGAGCAGTTCTTC.